The 26 T cell receptor beta chains given below trace back to one sample, sequenced in a study of cytomegalovirus exposure and HLA in healthy donors. The PCR ran on 60 Vbeta and 13 Jbeta primers. Produced via immunoSEQ multiplex PCR; TCRdb's table is partial and in-frame only. The sample yields over 150,000 clones, about 71% seen once. Sequencing input: PBMCs. These receptors all come from a woman aged 25-40 years in good health and CMV-seronegative.

The chain combines TRBV4-1 with TRBJ2-5; 7 nucleotides match TRBD1. Trimming cost V 4 bases and J 4 bases; bases outside gene matches: 12. Looked up from germline, CDR1 is MGHRA and CDR2 is YSYEKL. The CDR3 is 16 residues long. CDR3 DNA sequence: TGCGCCAGCAGCCGGAAGAGTCAAGGGGGCGCAGAGACCCAGTACTTC. Encoded protein: CASSRKSQGGAETQYF.

The chain recombines TRBV5-4 with TRBJ2-3; D remains ambiguous. The CDR3 covers 16 residues. Trimming cost V 0 bases and J 7 bases, with 18 bases left between them. Germline assignment: CDR1 SGHNT and CDR2 YYREEE (reference sequence). CDR3 sequence: CASSLEEAAPRNTQYF. CDR3 DNA sequence: TGTGCCAGCAGCTTGGAAGAGGCCGCGCCTAGAAATACGCAGTATTTT.

The table lists this clone with a count of one. The CDR3 DNA follows: TGTGCCAGCAGCTTATCTCGCGATAACACCGGGGAGCTGTTTTTT. This sequence encodes CASSLSRDNTGELFF. The J gene is TRBJ2-2, the V gene TRBV7-3; D is unresolved. The germline V and J ends were trimmed by 2 bases and 2 bases, with 9 bases remaining between them. The CDR3 is made up of 15 amino acids. Germline loops: CDR1 SGHTA, CDR2 FQGTGA.

V is TRBV25-1 and J is TRBJ1-4; unclear D gene. This CDR3 is 15 amino acids long. Germline V gene data show CDR1 as MGHDK and CDR2 as SYGVNS. Trimming cost V 1 base and J 8 bases, with 14 bases left between them. CDR3 region: CASSESWAGHEKLFF. In DNA, the CDR3 is TGTGCCAGCAGTGAATCATGGGCAGGCCACGAAAAACTGTTTTTT.

The chain recombines TRBV19 with TRBJ2-1, with D unresolved. The V gene lost 2 bases and the J gene lost 4 bases, with 6 bases spanning the gap. The CDR3 extends over 13 amino acids. Germline-derived CDR1 and CDR2 are LNHDA and SQIVND (reference sequence). Here the CDR3 DNA reads TGTGCCAGTAGTATAAGACTTTACAATGAGCAGTTCTTC. Translation: CASSIRLYNEQFF.

The chain couples TRBV5-4 to TRBJ1-1, with 9 bases aligning to TRBD1. The CDR3 totals 14 residues. Germline CDR1 is SGHNT and CDR2 is YYREEE (reference sequence). V was pared by 5 bases and J by 5 bases, with 7 bases of the junction left unmatched. This chain's CDR3 is CASRMDRGGTEAFF. In nucleotides, the CDR3 is TGTGCCAGCAGGATGGACAGGGGTGGAACTGAAGCTTTCTTT.

The table lists this clone with a count of one. This chain connects TRBV15 to TRBJ2-7; maybe TRBD2 (6 bases). The CDR3 spans 16 residues. Germline lookup yields CDR1 LNHNV and CDR2 YYDKDF (reference sequence). Trimming took off 1 base at V and 3 bases at J, with 16 bases between the two ends. CDR3 bases: TGTGCCACCAGCAGAGTAAAGGGACTTTCACTCTACGAGCAGTACTTC. Translation gives CATSRVKGLSLYEQYF.

This chain connects TRBV6-5 to TRBJ2-3; D perhaps matches TRBD2 (6 bases). This CDR3 has 14 residues. CDR1 and CDR2 from the germline V gene are MNHEY and SVGAGI. V lost 6 bases, J lost 2 bases, and 12 bases lay in between. CDR3 amino acids: CASRPEGLTDTQYF. Written as DNA, the CDR3 is TGTGCCAGCAGACCGGAGGGCCTCACAGATACGCAGTATTTT.

The chain is built from TRBV6-6 and TRBJ1-6; the match to TRBD1 covers 8 bases. The germline V gene encodes CDR1 MNHNY and CDR2 SVGAGI (reference sequence). Trimming removed 2 bases from V and 9 bases from J; junction bases left unmatched: 6. The CDR3 sequence is 15 residues long. The CDR3 region has the DNA TGTGCCAGCAGTTACAGGGACAGGTGGGGTTCACCCCTCCACTTT. Translation gives CASSYRDRWGSPLHF.

This clone was observed a handful of times. The V gene is TRBV28, the J gene TRBJ1-3; 7 positions match TRBD1. CDR3 length: 16 amino acids. The junction had 11 bases not matched to a gene; V was cut back by 7 bases and J by 2 bases. Germline CDR1 and CDR2: MDHEN and SYDVKM. CDR3 DNA: TGTGCCAGCACTCAAGGGGGCCTCAGGACTGGAAACACCATATATTTT. Protein: CASTQGGLRTGNTIYF. The variable domain in full, completed from reference TRBV28 and TRBJ1-3, reads DVKVTQSSRYLVKRTGEKVFLECVQDMDHENMFWYRQDPGLGLRLIYFSYDVKMKEKGDIPEGYSVSREKKERFSLILESASTNQTSMYLCASTQGGLRTGNTIYFGEGSWLTVV.

Details on this clone: At one end the junction does not follow the germline gene, possibly because of a read error. The rearrangement joins TRBV14 to TRBJ2-1; maybe TRBD2 (7 bases). The CDR3 length is 14 residues. Germline values: CDR1 SGHDN, CDR2 FVKESK. The CDR3 here is CASSLTRLGGRAVF. CDR3 DNA: TGTGCCAGCAGCCTAACCCGACTCGGGGGGCGGGCAGTCTTC.

The CDR3 coding sequence is TGTGCCAGCACCACCGCGACGGGTTCCAGTGAAGCTTTCTTT. Protein sequence: CASTTATGSSEAFF. The chain carries TRBV5-4 and TRBJ1-1; D gene uncertain. Between the trimmed V and J ends, which lost 6 bases and 7 bases, there was a span of 19 bases. Germline CDR1 is SGHNT and CDR2 is YYREEE (reference sequence). CDR3 length: 14 residues.

The chain is built from TRBV6-6 and TRBJ1-5, with D tentatively TRBD1 (5 bases). This CDR3 is built from 15 residues. V was cut by 0 bases and J by 3 bases, with 9 bases left in between. Germline V gives CDR1 MNHNY, CDR2 SVGAGI (reference sequence). DNA for the CDR3: TGTGCCAGCAGTTACTCAATCAGGGACAATCAGCCCCAGCATTTT. It encodes CASSYSIRDNQPQHF.

This chain links TRBV30 with TRBJ1-2; D uncertain. Germline V CDR1 and CDR2: GTSNPN, SVGIG (reference sequence). The V end was cut by 1 base, the J end by 8 bases, with 23 bases between. The CDR3 is made up of 16 amino acids. The DNA of the CDR3 is TGTGCCTGGAGTGCTATCCTAAGCAGGTCCAGGAGGGGCTACACCTTC. Its protein product is CAWSAILSRSRRGYTF.

The rearrangement uses TRBV11-1 and TRBJ2-5, with 7 bases matching TRBD2. The CDR3 contains 12 residues. The V segment lost 5 bases and the J segment 7 bases; nucleotides outside the gene matches: 4. Germline V gene data show CDR1 as SGHAT and CDR2 as FQDESV (reference sequence). The CDR3 bases are TGTGCCAGCAGCCAGCGGGACCGGACCCAGTACTTC. Residues: CASSQRDRTQYF.

This clone was detected only a few times. The J gene is TRBJ2-3, the V gene TRBV7-3, with D unresolved. CDR1 is SGHTA and CDR2 is FQGTGA in the germline V gene. This CDR3 region has 14 residues. Trimming took 3 bases from V and 2 from J, leaving 9 bases between them. CDR3 nucleotide sequence: TGTGCCAGCAGCTTGATGGCGGACACAGATACGCAGTATTTT. Encoded protein: CASSLMADTDTQYF.

This clone appeared a few times. The CDR3 loop reads CASSVGQGFSQPQHF. The CDR3 DNA reads TGTGCCAGCAGTGTTGGGCAGGGATTCAGTCAGCCCCAGCATTTT. The V gene is TRBV2, the J gene TRBJ1-5; D may be TRBD1 (5 bases). The CDR3 spans 15 residues. The germline gives CDR1 SNHLY, CDR2 FYNNEI. Trimming removed 4 bases at V and 6 bases at J, with 16 bases between.

The chain is built from TRBV5-1 and TRBJ1-4; TRBD1 agrees at 11 bases. Germline lookup yields CDR1 SGHRS and CDR2 YFSETQ. CDR3 length: 14 amino acids. The trim removed 7 bases at V and 7 bases at J, leaving 6 bases unmatched. The CDR3 region has the DNA TGCGCCAGCTCCACCGGGACAGGGGGTGAAAAACTGTTTTTT. This codes for CASSTGTGGEKLFF.

To note about this clone: The same CDR3 can be traced to other DNA sequences in this sample. The CDR3 is CASSLAGLSGYTF. CDR3 nucleotide sequence: TGCGCCAGCAGCTTGGCAGGGCTAAGTGGCTACACCTTC. The chain carries TRBV5-1 and TRBJ1-2, with D possibly matching TRBD1 (5 bases). Looked up from germline, CDR1 is SGHRS and CDR2 is YFSETQ. The CDR3 is 13 amino acids. Trimming took 0 bases from V and 7 from J, leaving 10 bases between them.

The chain uses TRBV11-3 and TRBJ2-1; 7 nucleotides match TRBD1. V lost 5 bases to trimming and J lost 8 bases; unmatched junction nucleotides: 6. Germline lookup yields CDR1 SGHNT and CDR2 YENEEA. The CDR3 has 13 residues. The CDR3 sequence is CASSTSTGDEQFF. The CDR3 nucleotides are TGTGCCAGCAGCACTAGTACAGGGGATGAGCAGTTCTTC.

The rearrangement joins TRBV28 to TRBJ2-5, with D possibly TRBD1 on 5 matching bases. The V gene's germline CDR1 is MDHEN and CDR2 SYDVKM. V lost 7 bases and J lost 5, with 20 bases in between. The CDR3 runs to 15 residues. The CDR3 sequence: CASTSAQGGTETQYF. The CDR3 nucleotides read TGTGCCAGCACCTCTGCGCAGGGTGGCACGGAGACCCAGTACTTC.

V gene TRBV30 combines with J gene TRBJ1-2; 9 bases fit TRBD1. The V gene's germline CDR1 is GTSNPN and CDR2 SVGIG (reference sequence). The CDR3 covers 13 residues. The trim removed 3 bases at V and 7 bases at J, leaving 6 bases unmatched. CDR3 nucleotide sequence: TGTGCCTGGAGCGGACAGGGGCTGAGTGGCTACACCTTC. It codes for CAWSGQGLSGYTF.

V is TRBV27 and J is TRBJ2-7; TRBD2 is a possible D gene (5 bases). V was cut by 6 bases and J by 1 base, with 16 bases left in between. The CDR3 totals 15 residues. The germline CDR1 and CDR2 sequences are MNHEY and SMNVEV (reference sequence). CDR3 DNA sequence: TGTGCCAGCAGCCGTAGCGTATCGAGTTCCTACGAGCAGTACTTC. This gives the protein CASSRSVSSSYEQYF.

V usage is TRBV18 and J usage is TRBJ1-1; D is possibly TRBD1 (5 bases). CDR1 is KGHSH, CDR2 LQKENI, per germline. The CDR3 has 15 amino acids. V lost 2 bases and J lost 1, with 11 bases in between. In DNA, the CDR3 is TGTGCCAGCTCACCAGCCAGCGGGGCGAACACTGAAGCTTTCTTT. The encoded protein is CASSPASGANTEAFF. Complete variable domain (other parts from reference TRBV18 and TRBJ1-1): NAGVMQNPRHLVRRRGQEARLRCSPMKGHSHVYWYRQLPEEGLKFMVYLQKENIIDESGMPKERFSAEFPKEGPSILRIQQVVRGDSAAYFCASSPASGANTEAFFGQGTRLTVV.

The table lists this clone with a few counts. The chain has TRBV30 and TRBJ2-3, with D possibly being TRBD2 (6 bases). V was shortened by 5 bases and J by 2 bases, with 8 bases between the two germline ends. This CDR3 has 12 amino acids. Germline values: CDR1 GTSNPN, CDR2 SVGIG (reference sequence). CDR3 sequence reads: CAWGLITDTQYF. Here the CDR3 DNA reads TGTGCCTGGGGACTAATCACAGATACGCAGTATTTT.

The rearrangement joins TRBV7-8 to TRBJ1-2; no definite D call. V lost 5 bases and J 8 bases, leaving 12 bases between the germline ends. Germline CDR1 is SGHVS and CDR2 is FQNEAQ. This CDR3 comprises 12 residues. CDR3 region: CASSPGLGGYTF. The DNA of the CDR3 is TGTGCCAGCAGCCCCGGACTAGGCGGCTACACCTTC.